The 24 T cell receptor beta chains below come from one sample, sequenced in a study of shared clonotypes between healthy human individuals. Some clones are missing from TCRdb's copy, which holds only in-frame ones; the method was immunoSEQ multiplex PCR. The sample has hundreds of thousands of clones, 76% seen once. The sequenced sample was PBMCs. The receptors stem from a woman in her thirties or forties in good health. Some clones in this sample may be carry-over from other donors' samples.

The chain is built from TRBV18 and TRBJ2-3, with D perhaps matching TRBD2 (5 bases). Germline CDR1 reads KGHSH; CDR2 reads LQKENI. Trimming left V 4 bases short and J 2 bases short, with 10 bases between. The CDR3 length is 14 residues. The DNA for the CDR3 is TGTGCCAGCTCACAGGGTCGGGACACAGATACGCAGTATTTT. Translated, it gives CASSQGRDTDTQYF.

A few counts support this clone. The chain recombines TRBV7-9 with TRBJ2-2; tentative D call: TRBD2 (5 bases). This CDR3 has 15 amino acids. Germline V gene lookup returns CDR1 SEHNR and CDR2 FQNEAQ (reference sequence). Trimming removed 5 bases at V and 0 bases at J, with 10 bases between. In nucleotides, the CDR3 is TGTGCCAGCAGCACGGGGTGGTCGAACACCGGGGAGCTGTTTTTT. Its protein is CASSTGWSNTGELFF.

The CDR3 loop is CASSSSWSGRYEQYF. Written as DNA, the CDR3 is TGTGCCAGCAGTTCATCATGGAGCGGGAGGTACGAGCAGTACTTC. The chain carries TRBV28 and TRBJ2-7; TRBD2 matches 9 bases. The CDR3 extends over 15 amino acids. V gave up 4 bases and J gave up 4 bases; unmatched junction bases: 8. Germline CDR1 reads MDHEN; CDR2 reads SYDVKM.

The V call is TRBV2, the J call TRBJ2-2, with D tentatively TRBD2 (5 bases). Per germline, CDR1 SNHLY and CDR2 FYNNEI. The CDR3 is 13 residues long. V lost 5 bases to trimming and J lost 6 bases, with 10 bases between them. The CDR3 DNA follows: TGTGCCAGCAGTCTAACTAGTCCCGGGGAGCTGTTTTTT. Translating gives CASSLTSPGELFF.

On this clone: This same CDR3 is encoded by further DNA sequences in the sample. This rearrangement joins TRBV6-4 to TRBJ2-2; D not certain. Per germline, CDR1 MRHNA and CDR2 SNTAGT. The V end lost 0 bases, the J end lost 5 bases, and 4 bases lay between the germline ends. CDR3 length: 13 amino acids. The CDR3 is CASSDSETGELFF. The CDR3 bases are TGTGCCAGCAGTGACTCAGAAACCGGGGAGCTGTTTTTT.

The chain uses TRBV4-1 and TRBJ2-5, with 7 bases identical to TRBD1. The length of the CDR3 is 15 residues. Germline lookup yields CDR1 MGHRA and CDR2 YSYEKL. Trimming removed 3 bases from V and 5 bases from J; junction bases left unmatched: 9. The CDR3 here is CASSQTTGSLETQYF. CDR3 sequence (DNA): TGCGCCAGCAGCCAGACGACAGGGTCGCTTGAGACCCAGTACTTC.

The chain carries TRBV7-9 and TRBJ2-5; no clear D. The CDR3 totals 13 residues. V lost 5 bases and J 1 base, leaving 8 bases between the germline ends. Germline assignment: CDR1 SEHNR and CDR2 FQNEAQ (reference sequence). The CDR3 DNA follows: TGTGCCAGCAGCAAGGGTTCCCAAGAGACCCAGTACTTC. It translates to CASSKGSQETQYF.

V usage is TRBV9 and J usage is TRBJ2-7, with 8 bases lining up with TRBD1. CDR1 is SGDLS, CDR2 YYNGEE, per germline. The CDR3 loop spans 14 amino acids. The J segment lost 5 bases and the V segment lost 5 bases, leaving 9 bases of the junction unmatched. The CDR3 DNA follows: TGTGCCAGCAGTGCAGGGGGCTCTCTCCACGAGCAGTACTTC. It codes for CASSAGGSLHEQYF.

A note on this clone: This likely came from a read error, as a far larger clone is one base away. The J gene is TRBJ2-7, the V gene TRBV15; 7 bases align to TRBD2. CDR1 is LNHNV, CDR2 YYDKDF, per germline (reference sequence). The CDR3 consists of 15 residues. This chain's CDR3 is CATSREGGSSYERYF. The DNA for the CDR3 is TGTGCCACCAGCAGAGAGGGAGGGAGCTCCTACGAGCGGTACTTC. The full variable domain, completed using reference TRBV15 and TRBJ2-7, is DAMVIQNPRYQVTQFGKPVTLSCSQTLNHNVMYWYQQKSSQAPKLLFHYYDKDFNNEADTPDNFQSRRPNTSFCFLDIRSPGLGDTAMYLCATSREGGSSYERYFGPGTRLTVT.

The chain links TRBV11-1 to TRBJ2-7; 9 bases match TRBD2. Germline CDR1 reads SGHAT; CDR2 reads FQDESV (reference sequence). The CDR3 has 16 amino acids. V trimming: 5 bases; J trimming: 7 bases; junction bases outside the gene matches: 15. The CDR3 region is CASSPRASGIAGEQYF. The DNA of the CDR3 is TGTGCCAGCAGCCCGCGTGCTAGCGGGATTGCGGGTGAGCAGTACTTC.

This chain uses TRBV7-8 with TRBJ2-5; 7 positions agree with TRBD2. There are 16 residues in the CDR3. Trimming took 2 bases from V and 5 from J; bases not matched to a gene: 11. Germline lookup yields CDR1 SGHVS and CDR2 FQNEAQ. CDR3 sequence reads: CASSLSRGLSYETQYF. CDR3 nucleotides: TGTGCCAGCAGCTTAAGTCGGGGACTATCTTATGAGACCCAGTACTTC.

The chain employs TRBV4-2 and TRBJ2-1; D is perhaps TRBD2 (6 bases). This CDR3 region has 15 residues. Germline-derived CDR1 and CDR2 are LGHNA and YNFKEQ. V lost 3 bases and J lost 3, with 12 bases in between. CDR3 DNA sequence: TGTGCCAGCAGCCAGAATAGCGGTGACTACAATGAGCAGTTCTTC. The encoded protein is CASSQNSGDYNEQFF.

This sequence joins TRBV7-9 and TRBJ2-5; a possible D gene is TRBD1 (7 bases). The end of the DNA fits TRBJ2-7 better, so the J call may be wrong. Germline assignment: CDR1 SEHNR and CDR2 FQNEAQ (reference sequence). The CDR3 runs to 14 residues. The CDR3 DNA reads TGTGCCAGCAGCCCCCAGGGGGGCAGGGACGAGCAGTACTTC. The encoded protein is CASSPQGGRDEQYF.

The chain is built from TRBV11-2 and TRBJ1-2; D not certain. The length of the CDR3 is 12 residues. V was pared by 6 bases and J by 0 bases, with 5 bases between. Germline V gene lookup returns CDR1 SGHAT and CDR2 FQNNGV. CDR3 coding DNA: TGTGCCAGCAGACAGACTAACTATGGCTACACCTTC. Encoded protein: CASRQTNYGYTF.

This sequence joins TRBV28 and TRBJ2-2, with 11 positions matching TRBD2. The junction had 8 bases not matched to a gene; V was cut back by 6 bases and J by 5 bases. The germline V gene encodes CDR1 MDHEN and CDR2 SYDVKM. The CDR3 is made up of 16 amino acids. CDR3 DNA sequence: TGTGCCAGCAGCGCGACTAGCGGGGTGTGGACCGGGGAGCTGTTTTTT. Protein product: CASSATSGVWTGELFF.

The chain combines TRBV4-1 with TRBJ1-1; TRBD1 agrees at 7 bases. The germline V gene has CDR1 MGHRA and CDR2 YSYEKL. J gave up 1 base and V 3 bases, and 8 bases lay outside the gene matches. The CDR3 is 16 amino acids. The DNA of the CDR3 is TGCGCCAGCAGCCAGGGGGTAGGACAGGAGAACACTGAAGCTTTCTTT. Residues: CASSQGVGQENTEAFF.

This clone was counted between two and nine times. The rearrangement joins TRBV5-1 to TRBJ2-1; 9 nucleotides line up with TRBD2. The CDR3 runs 16 residues. Germline CDR1 and CDR2: SGHRS and YFSETQ. The ends lost 2 bases at V and 1 base at J; junction bases unmatched: 4. CDR3 sequence (DNA): TGCGCCAGCAGCTTTTATAGCGGGAGTTCCTACAATGAGCAGTTCTTC. Its translation is CASSFYSGSSYNEQFF.

This clone was seen more than once but under ten times. The genes are TRBV7-9 and TRBJ1-3; D gene ambiguous. Between the trimmed V and J ends, which lost 4 bases and 0 bases, there was a span of 7 bases. This CDR3 is built from 14 residues. The germline V gene encodes CDR1 SEHNR and CDR2 FQNEAQ (reference sequence). The CDR3 loop reads CASSWTGSGNTIYF. Here the CDR3 DNA reads TGTGCCAGCAGCTGGACGGGCTCTGGAAACACCATATATTTT.

This clone appeared a single time. This clone may be a read error of a much larger clone one base away. The CDR3 DNA reads as TGTGCCTGGACTCATCCTCGGGGGGAGCAGTTCTTC. Protein sequence: CAWTHPRGEQFF. The V call is TRBV30, the J call TRBJ2-1, with a possible D match to TRBD2 (6 bases). Trimming cost V 4 bases and J 10 bases, with 14 bases left between them. This CDR3 spans 12 amino acids. Per the germline V gene, CDR1 is GTSNPN and CDR2 is SVGIG (reference sequence).

This clone appeared once. The chain carries TRBV28 and TRBJ2-3; D uncertain. Germline CDR1 reads MDHEN; CDR2 reads SYDVKM. This CDR3 comprises 12 residues. The V and J ends lost 1 base and 10 bases respectively, with 9 bases between them. The CDR3 DNA reads as TGTGCCAGCAGTTTATTAGATCTAGCGCAGTATTTT. This translates into CASSLLDLAQYF.

The chain couples TRBV6-1 to TRBJ1-2; maybe TRBD1 (5 bases). This CDR3 has 13 amino acids. Trimming left V 5 bases short and J 5 bases short, with 12 bases between. Germline CDR1 is MNHNS and CDR2 is SASEGT. CDR3 DNA: TGTGCCAGCAGTCAGACAGCGGTTTATGGCTACACCTTC. Translation: CASSQTAVYGYTF.

The chain combines TRBV5-1 with TRBJ2-3, with TRBD2 as a possible D gene (5 bases). The CDR3 is made up of 13 amino acids. CDR1 SGHRS and CDR2 YFSETQ come from the germline V gene. With 4 bases removed from V and 6 bases from J, the gap between germline ends came to 12 bases. CDR3 residues: CASSVPAGDTQYF. The CDR3 DNA reads TGCGCCAGCAGCGTACCGGCGGGTGATACGCAGTATTTT.

Turning to this clone: The conserved phenylalanine or tryptophan is not found at the CDR3 terminus, so this likely reflects a read error. The chain has TRBV19 and TRBJ2-3, with 8 bases identical to TRBD1. In germline, CDR1 is LNHDA, CDR2 SQIVND (reference sequence). Losses at the gene ends were 7 bases for V and 6 bases for J; bases not matched to a gene: 12. CDR3 length: 15 residues. As DNA, the CDR3 is TGTGCCAGTACCCCCGGGACAGGAGTTATCGATACGCAGTATTCT. Its translation is CASTPGTGVIDTQYS.

The chain recombines TRBV5-1 with TRBJ2-5; possible D gene TRBD2, 6 bases. The CDR3 is 16 residues long. V lost 1 base, J lost 2 bases, and 15 bases lay in between. CDR1 is SGHRS, CDR2 YFSETQ, per germline. This chain's CDR3 is CASSLLAVRGQETQYF. The CDR3 DNA reads TGCGCCAGCAGCTTGTTAGCGGTTCGAGGTCAAGAGACCCAGTACTTC.